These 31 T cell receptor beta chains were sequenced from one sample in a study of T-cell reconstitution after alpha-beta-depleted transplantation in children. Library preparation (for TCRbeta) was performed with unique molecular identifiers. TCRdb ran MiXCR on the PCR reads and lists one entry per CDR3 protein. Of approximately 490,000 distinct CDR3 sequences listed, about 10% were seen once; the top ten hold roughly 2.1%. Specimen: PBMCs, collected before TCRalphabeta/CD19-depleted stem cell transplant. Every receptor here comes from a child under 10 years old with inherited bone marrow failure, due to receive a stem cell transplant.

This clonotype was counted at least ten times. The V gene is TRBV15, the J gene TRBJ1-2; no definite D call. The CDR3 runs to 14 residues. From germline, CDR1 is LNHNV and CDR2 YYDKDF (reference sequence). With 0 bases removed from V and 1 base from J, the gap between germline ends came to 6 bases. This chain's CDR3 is CATSRDPVNYGYTF. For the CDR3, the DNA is TGTGCCACCAGCAGAGATCCTGTTAACTATGGCTACACCTTC.

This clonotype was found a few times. The CDR3 here is CASSWFEAFF. The CDR3 DNA reads TGTGCCAGCAGCTGGTTTGAAGCTTTCTTT. The J gene is TRBJ1-1, the V gene TRBV7-9; no reliable D call. Germline lookup yields CDR1 SEHNR and CDR2 FQNEAQ (reference sequence). The germline V and J ends were trimmed by 4 bases and 7 bases, with 4 bases remaining between them. This CDR3 contains 10 residues.

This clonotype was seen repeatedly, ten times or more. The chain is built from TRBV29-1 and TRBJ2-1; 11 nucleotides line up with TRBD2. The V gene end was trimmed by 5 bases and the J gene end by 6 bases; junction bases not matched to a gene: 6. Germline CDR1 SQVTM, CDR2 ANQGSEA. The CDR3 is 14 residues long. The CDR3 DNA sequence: TGCAGCGTTCACCTAGCGGGAGGTTCCAATGAGCAGTTCTTC. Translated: CSVHLAGGSNEQFF.

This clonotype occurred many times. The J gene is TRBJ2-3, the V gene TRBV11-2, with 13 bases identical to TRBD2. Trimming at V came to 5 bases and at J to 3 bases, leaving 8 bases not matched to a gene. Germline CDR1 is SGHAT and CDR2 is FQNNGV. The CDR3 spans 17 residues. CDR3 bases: TGTGCCAGCAGCCACGGACTAGCGGGGGTAATAACAGATACGCAGTATTTT. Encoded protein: CASSHGLAGVITDTQYF.

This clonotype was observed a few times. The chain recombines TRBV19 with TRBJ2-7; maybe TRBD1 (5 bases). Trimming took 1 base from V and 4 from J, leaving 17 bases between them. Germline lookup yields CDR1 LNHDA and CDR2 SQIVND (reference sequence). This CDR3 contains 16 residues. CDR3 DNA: TGTGCCAGTAGTATAGGGGGAACAGGATTTTTTTACGAGCAGTACTTC. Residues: CASSIGGTGFFYEQYF. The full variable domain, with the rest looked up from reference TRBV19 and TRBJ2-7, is DGGITQSPKYLFRKEGQNVTLSCEQNLNHDAMYWYRQDPGQGLRLIYYSQIVNDFQKGDIAEGYSVSREKKESFPLTVTSAQKNPTAFYLCASSIGGTGFFYEQYFGPGTRLTVT.

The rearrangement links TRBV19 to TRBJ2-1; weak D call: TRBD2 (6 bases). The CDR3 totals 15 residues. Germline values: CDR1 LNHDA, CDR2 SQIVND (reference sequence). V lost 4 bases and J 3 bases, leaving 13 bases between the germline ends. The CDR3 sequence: CASSRSGTVYNEQFF. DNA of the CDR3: TGTGCCAGTAGTAGATCCGGGACTGTCTACAATGAGCAGTTCTTC.

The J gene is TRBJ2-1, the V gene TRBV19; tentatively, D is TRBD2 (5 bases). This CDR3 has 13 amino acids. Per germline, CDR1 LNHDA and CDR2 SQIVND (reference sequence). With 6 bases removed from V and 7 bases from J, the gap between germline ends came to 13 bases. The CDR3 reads CASRGEGWNEQFF. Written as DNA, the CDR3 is TGTGCCAGTAGGGGTGAGGGTTGGAATGAGCAGTTCTTC.

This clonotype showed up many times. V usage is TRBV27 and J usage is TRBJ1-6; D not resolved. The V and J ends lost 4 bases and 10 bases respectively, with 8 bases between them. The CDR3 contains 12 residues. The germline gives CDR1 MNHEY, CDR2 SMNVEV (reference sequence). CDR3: CASSSARSPLHF. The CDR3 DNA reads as TGTGCCAGCAGTTCCGCCCGGTCACCCCTCCACTTT.

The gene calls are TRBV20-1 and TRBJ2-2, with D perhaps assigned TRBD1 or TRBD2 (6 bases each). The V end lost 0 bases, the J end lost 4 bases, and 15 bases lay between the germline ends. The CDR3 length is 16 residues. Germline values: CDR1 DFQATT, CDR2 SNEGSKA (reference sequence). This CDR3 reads CSARDGGRGLTGELFF. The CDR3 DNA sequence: TGCAGTGCTAGAGATGGCGGCAGGGGACTCACCGGGGAGCTGTTTTTT.

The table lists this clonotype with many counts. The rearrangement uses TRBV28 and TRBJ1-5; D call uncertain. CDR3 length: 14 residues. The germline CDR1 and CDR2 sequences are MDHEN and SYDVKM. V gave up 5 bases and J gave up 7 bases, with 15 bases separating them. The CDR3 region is CASSPTPSLQPQHF. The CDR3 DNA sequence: TGTGCCAGCAGTCCCACCCCATCGTTGCAGCCCCAGCATTTT. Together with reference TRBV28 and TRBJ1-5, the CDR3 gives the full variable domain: DVKVTQSSRYLVKRTGEKVFLECVQDMDHENMFWYRQDPGLGLRLIYFSYDVKMKEKGDIPEGYSVSREKKERFSLILESASTNQTSMYLCASSPTPSLQPQHFGDGTRLSIL.

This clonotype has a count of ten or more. CDR3 nucleotides: TGCAGTGCTAGGACAGTACGAAACTCCTACGAGCAGTACTTC. Protein sequence: CSARTVRNSYEQYF. The chain employs TRBV20-1 and TRBJ2-7; TRBD1 might be the D (5 bases). Germline CDR1 DFQATT, CDR2 SNEGSKA (reference sequence). The V end lost 3 bases, the J end lost 0 bases, and 12 bases lay between the germline ends. This CDR3 is built from 14 residues.

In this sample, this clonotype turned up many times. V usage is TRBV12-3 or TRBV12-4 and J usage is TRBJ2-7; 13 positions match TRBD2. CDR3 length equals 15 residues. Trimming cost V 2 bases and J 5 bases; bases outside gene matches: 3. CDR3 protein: CASSLTGLAGDEQYF. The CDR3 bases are TGTGCCAGCAGTTTAACTGGACTAGCGGGGGACGAGCAGTACTTC.

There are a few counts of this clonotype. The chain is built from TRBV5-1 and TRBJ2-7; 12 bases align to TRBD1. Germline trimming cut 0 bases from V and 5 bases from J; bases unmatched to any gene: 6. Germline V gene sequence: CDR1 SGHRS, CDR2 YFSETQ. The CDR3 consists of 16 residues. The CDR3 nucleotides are TGCGCCAGCAGCTTGGATATCGGGACAGGGGGCAACGAGCAGTACTTC. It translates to CASSLDIGTGGNEQYF.

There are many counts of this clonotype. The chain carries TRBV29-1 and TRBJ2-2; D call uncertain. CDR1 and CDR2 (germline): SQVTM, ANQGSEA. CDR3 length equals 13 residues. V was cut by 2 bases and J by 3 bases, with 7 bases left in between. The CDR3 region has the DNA TGCAGCGTTGAACGGCAGTACACCGGGGAGCTGTTTTTT. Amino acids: CSVERQYTGELFF.

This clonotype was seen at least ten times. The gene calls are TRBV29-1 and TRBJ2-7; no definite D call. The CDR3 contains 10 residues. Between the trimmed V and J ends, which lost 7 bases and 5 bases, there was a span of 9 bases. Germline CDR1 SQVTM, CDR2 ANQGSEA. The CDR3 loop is CSAIRDEQYF. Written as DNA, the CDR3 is TGCAGCGCCATTAGGGACGAGCAGTACTTC.

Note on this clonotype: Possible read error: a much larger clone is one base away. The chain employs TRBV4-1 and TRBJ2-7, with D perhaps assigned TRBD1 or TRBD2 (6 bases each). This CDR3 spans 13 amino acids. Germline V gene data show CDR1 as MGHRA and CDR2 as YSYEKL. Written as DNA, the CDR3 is TGCGCCAGCAGCCAAACAGGGACTTACGACCAGTACTTC. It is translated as CASSQTGTYDQYF.

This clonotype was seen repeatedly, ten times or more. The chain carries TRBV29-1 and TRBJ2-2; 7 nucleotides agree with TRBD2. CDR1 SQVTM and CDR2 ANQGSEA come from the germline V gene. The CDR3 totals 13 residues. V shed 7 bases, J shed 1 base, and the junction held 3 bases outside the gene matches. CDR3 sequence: CSAGLLNTGELFF. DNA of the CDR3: TGCAGCGCGGGACTACTGAACACCGGGGAGCTGTTTTTT.

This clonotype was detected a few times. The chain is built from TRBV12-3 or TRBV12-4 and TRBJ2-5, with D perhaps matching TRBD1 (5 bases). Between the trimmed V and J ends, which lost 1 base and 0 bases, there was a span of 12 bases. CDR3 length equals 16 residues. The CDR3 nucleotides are TGTGCCAGCAGTTTAGACTTCCAAGGGGACCAAGAGACCCAGTACTTC. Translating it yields CASSLDFQGDQETQYF.

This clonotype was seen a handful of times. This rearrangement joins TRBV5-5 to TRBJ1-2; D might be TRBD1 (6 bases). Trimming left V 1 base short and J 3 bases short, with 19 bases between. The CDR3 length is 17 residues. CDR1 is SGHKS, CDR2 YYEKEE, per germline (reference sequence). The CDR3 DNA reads TGTGCCAGCAGCTTGACAGGGATGGCGGTGGACGACTATGGCTACACCTTC. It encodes CASSLTGMAVDDYGYTF.

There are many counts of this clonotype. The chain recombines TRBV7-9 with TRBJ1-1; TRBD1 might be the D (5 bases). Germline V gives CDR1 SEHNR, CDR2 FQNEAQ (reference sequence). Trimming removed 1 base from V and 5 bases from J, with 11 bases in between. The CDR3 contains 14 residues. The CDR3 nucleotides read TGTGCCAGCAGCTTAGAGGGACGTAGGACTGAAGCTTTCTTT. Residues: CASSLEGRRTEAFF.

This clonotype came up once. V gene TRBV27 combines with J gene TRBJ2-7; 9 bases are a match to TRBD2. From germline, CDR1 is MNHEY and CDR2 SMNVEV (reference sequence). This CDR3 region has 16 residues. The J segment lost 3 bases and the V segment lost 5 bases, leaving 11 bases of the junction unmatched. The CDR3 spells CASSPLGVAGVYEQYF. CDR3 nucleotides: TGTGCCAGCAGTCCCCTAGGAGTAGCGGGAGTCTACGAGCAGTACTTC.

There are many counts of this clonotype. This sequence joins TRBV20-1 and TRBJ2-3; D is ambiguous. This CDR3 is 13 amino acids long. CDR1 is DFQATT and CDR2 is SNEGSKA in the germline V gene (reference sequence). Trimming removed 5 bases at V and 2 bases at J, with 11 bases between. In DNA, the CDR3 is TGCAGTGCTTGGGGATACTACACAGATACGCAGTATTTT. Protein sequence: CSAWGYYTDTQYF.

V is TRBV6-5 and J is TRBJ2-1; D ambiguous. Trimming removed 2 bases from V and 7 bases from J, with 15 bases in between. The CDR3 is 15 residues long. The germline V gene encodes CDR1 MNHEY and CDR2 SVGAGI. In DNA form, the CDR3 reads TGTGCCAGCAGTTACGGGCAGCCCTCGTGGAATGAGCAGTTCTTC. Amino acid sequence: CASSYGQPSWNEQFF.

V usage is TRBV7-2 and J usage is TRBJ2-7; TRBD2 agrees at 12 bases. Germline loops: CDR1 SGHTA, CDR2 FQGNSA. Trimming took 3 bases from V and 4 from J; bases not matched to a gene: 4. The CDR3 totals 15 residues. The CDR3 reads CASSLWLAGGYEQYF. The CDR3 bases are TGTGCCAGCAGCTTGTGGCTAGCGGGGGGGTACGAGCAGTACTTC.

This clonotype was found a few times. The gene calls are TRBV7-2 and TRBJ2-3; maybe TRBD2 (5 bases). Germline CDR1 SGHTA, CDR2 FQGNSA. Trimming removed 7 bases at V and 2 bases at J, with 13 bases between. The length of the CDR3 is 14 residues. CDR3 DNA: TGTGCCAGCAAGCGGATGCGGTCCACAGATACGCAGTATTTT. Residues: CASKRMRSTDTQYF. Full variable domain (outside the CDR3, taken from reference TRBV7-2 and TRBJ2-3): GAGVSQSPSNKVTEKGKDVELRCDPISGHTALYWYRQSLGQGLEFLIYFQGNSAPDKSGLPSDRFSAERTGGSVSTLTIQRTQQEDSAVYLCASKRMRSTDTQYFGPGTRLTVL.

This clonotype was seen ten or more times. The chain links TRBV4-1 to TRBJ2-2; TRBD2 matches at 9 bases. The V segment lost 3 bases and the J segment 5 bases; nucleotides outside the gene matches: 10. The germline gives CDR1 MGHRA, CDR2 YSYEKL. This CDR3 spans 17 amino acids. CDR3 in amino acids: CASSHLSGRKDTGELFF. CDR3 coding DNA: TGCGCCAGCAGCCATCTAAGCGGGAGGAAAGATACCGGGGAGCTGTTTTTT.

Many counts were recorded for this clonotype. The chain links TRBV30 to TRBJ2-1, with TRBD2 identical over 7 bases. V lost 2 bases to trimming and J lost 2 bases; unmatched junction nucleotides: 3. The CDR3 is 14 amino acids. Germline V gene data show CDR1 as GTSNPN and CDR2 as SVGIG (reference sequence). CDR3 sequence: CAWSRLAAYNEQFF. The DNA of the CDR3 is TGTGCCTGGAGTAGGCTAGCGGCCTACAATGAGCAGTTCTTC.

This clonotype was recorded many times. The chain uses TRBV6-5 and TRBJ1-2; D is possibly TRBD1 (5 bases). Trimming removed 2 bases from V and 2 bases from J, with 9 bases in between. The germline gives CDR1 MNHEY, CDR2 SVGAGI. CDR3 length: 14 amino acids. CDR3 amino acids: CASSYGDGNYGYTF. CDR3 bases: TGTGCCAGCAGTTACGGGGACGGCAACTATGGCTACACCTTC.

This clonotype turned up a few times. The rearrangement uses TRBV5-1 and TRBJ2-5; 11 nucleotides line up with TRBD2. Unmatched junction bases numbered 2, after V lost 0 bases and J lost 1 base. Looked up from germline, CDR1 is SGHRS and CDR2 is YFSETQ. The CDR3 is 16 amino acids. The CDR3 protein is CASSLDGTSGQETQYF. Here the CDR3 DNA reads TGCGCCAGCAGCTTGGACGGGACTAGCGGCCAAGAGACCCAGTACTTC.

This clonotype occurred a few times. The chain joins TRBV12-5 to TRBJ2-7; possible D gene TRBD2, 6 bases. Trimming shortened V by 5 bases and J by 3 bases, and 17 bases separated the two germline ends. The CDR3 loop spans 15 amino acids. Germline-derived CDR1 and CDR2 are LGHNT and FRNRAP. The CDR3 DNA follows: TGTGCTAGTGGTCGGCGGGTAGCGGACCGCTACGAGCAGTACTTC. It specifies CASGRRVADRYEQYF.

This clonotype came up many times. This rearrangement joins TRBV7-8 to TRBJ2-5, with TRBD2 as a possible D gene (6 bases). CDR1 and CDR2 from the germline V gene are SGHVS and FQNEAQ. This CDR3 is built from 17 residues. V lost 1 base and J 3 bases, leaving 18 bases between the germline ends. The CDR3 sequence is CASSLVRAGRSKETQYF. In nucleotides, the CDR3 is TGTGCCAGCAGCTTAGTCCGGGCGGGACGCAGTAAAGAGACCCAGTACTTC.